This T cell receptor beta chain was sequenced in a study of T-cell memory formation after mild COVID-19 (dated by TCRdb to about 2021). Notes on the research overall: TCR sequence clusters from the two donors were largely donor specific. In a couple of donors, T-cell clones that expanded and contracted after mild COVID-19 were followed by sequencing TCRalpha and TCRbeta repertoires longitudinally. The cohort was made up of two young adult volunteers, one female and one male, who were previously healthy. Broad study findings and their caveats: The study included only a couple of mild cases, and larger cohorts that include severe cases with pre-infection samples were judged to be necessary. Contracting CD4+ clones were located mainly in the CM and EM memory subsets, whereas CD8+ clones were found to be enriched in EMRA. SARS-CoV-2 specificity was not confirmed for the second-wave clones peaking on day 37. Balanced CD4/CD8 phenotypes were observed for clones contracting from day 15 to 85, whereas a bias towards CD4+ was observed for a second wave of clones expanding from day 15 to 37. The detection of some responding clones in pre-infection memory suggests that pre-existing cross-reactive memory T cells joined the SARS-CoV-2 response.

The run used an Illumina NovaSeq 6000. TCRalpha and TCRbeta cDNA libraries were built by 5'RACE with constant-segment primers, adding sample barcodes and unique molecular identifiers. RNA was extracted from every sample with Trizol reagent. The libraries were amplified in two PCR steps, and the second step added a second sample barcode and Illumina TruSeq adapters. Sequencing of libraries was performed on an Illumina NovaSeq with 2 x 150 bp paired-end reads. In the source study's methods: Reads were demultiplexed and collapsed into UMI-guided consensus sequences with migec v1.2.7. Using mixcr v2.1.11, UMI consensuses were aligned to TRA and TRB V and J templates and then assembled into clonotypes. A clonotype was counted as expanded or contracted only when both edgeR and NoisET called the clonotype significant, with the noise models trained on biological replicates. For edgeR calls, the thresholds were a false discovery rate-adjusted p below 0.01 and a log2 fold-change of 1. As an exploratory analysis of dynamics, PCA with hierarchical clustering was applied to max-normalized trajectories of the 1000 most abundant clonotypes. Separately sequenced CD4+ and CD8+ repertoires were used to assign the CD4 or CD8 phenotype of responding clones. The raw public data were reprocessed by TCRdb itself: fastp quality trimming at Q25, MiXCR clonotype calling, in-frame beta chains only. Rows are combined by CDR3 protein, so each entry shows the most common genes and DNA. TCRdb assigned the V and J calls; the authors' analysis was not used. For this sample there are tens of thousands of distinct CDR3 sequences; around 13% appear just once. In total, the top ten clones hold 41% of the sample.

Ficoll-Paque density gradient centrifugation was the method used to isolate PBMCs. Concerning this clonotype: The antigen it binds to is not known. The record has no base qualities; no much larger clone is one base away.

Input material: PBMCs or a T cell subset sorted from them (not recorded which). The clonotype was recovered from a young man who had mild COVID-19 (a few samples of this study predate the infection). The sample titles of this study are shuffled in the database, so cell type and time point are left out; the donor was told from shared clones.

The CDR3 sequence is CASSLGVIQPQHF. The nucleotides are TGTGCCAGCAGTTTAGGGGTAATTCAGCCCCAGCATTTT. The chain was built from TRBV12-3 or TRBV12-4 and TRBJ1-5, with no confidently assigned D gene. Inclusive of the bounding cysteine and phenylalanine, the CDR3 is 13 residues long. The CDR3 DNA has 39 bases and is translated from base 1. Cut back by 1 base and 6 bases, the V and J ends lie 7 bases apart.